Each of the 13 T cell receptor beta chains below was sequenced from the same sample in a study of cytomegalovirus exposure and HLA in healthy donors. PCR primers comprised 60 Vbeta and 13 Jbeta primers. Libraries were prepared by immunoSEQ multiplex PCR; TCRdb keeps only in-frame clonotypes and omits some of them. In total, the table holds some 67,000 clones. Specimen: PBMCs. Source of these receptors: a woman aged 25-40 years in good health and CMV-seronegative.

The J gene is TRBJ1-1, the V gene TRBV6-5; 7 bases line up with TRBD1. V dropped 5 bases and J dropped 1; count of bases not matched to a gene: 7. The CDR3 is 15 amino acids. Germline CDR1 and CDR2: MNHEY and SVGAGI. The CDR3 reads CASSLEDRSNTEAFF. In DNA form, the CDR3 reads TGTGCCAGCAGTCTCGAGGACAGGTCGAACACTGAAGCTTTCTTT.

The chain employs TRBV10-1 and TRBJ2-7; the D is unclear. CDR3 length: 13 amino acids. Trimming took 2 bases from V and 0 from J, leaving 5 bases between them. Per the germline V gene, CDR1 is WNHNN and CDR2 is SYGVQD (reference sequence). The CDR3 DNA is TGCGCCAGCAGTGAGGGCACCTCCTACGAGCAGTACTTC. The encoded protein is CASSEGTSYEQYF.

This chain's CDR3 is CASSLPGQGPYEQYF. In nucleotides, the CDR3 is TGTGCCAGTAGTCTACCGGGACAGGGCCCCTACGAGCAGTACTTC. The V and J genes are TRBV19 and TRBJ2-7; 9 positions match TRBD1. Trimming cost V 5 bases and J 2 bases; bases outside gene matches: 7. The germline V gene has CDR1 LNHDA and CDR2 SQIVND (reference sequence). This CDR3 contains 15 residues.

The chain joins TRBV6-4 to TRBJ1-1; 8 bases are a match to TRBD1. Germline V CDR1 and CDR2: MRHNA, SNTAGT. V shed 5 bases and J 1 base; nucleotides not matched to a gene: 3. The CDR3 length is 14 residues. The CDR3 reads CASSQGAPNTEAFF. CDR3 coding DNA: TGTGCCAGCAGTCAGGGGGCGCCGAACACTGAAGCTTTCTTT.

The rearrangement joins TRBV28 to TRBJ2-7; D may be TRBD2 (6 bases). CDR1 is MDHEN and CDR2 is SYDVKM in the germline V gene. The V end lost 4 bases, the J end lost 6 bases, and 16 bases lay between the germline ends. The CDR3 length is 14 residues. DNA for the CDR3: TGTGCCAGCAGTTACCTCGATAGGGGAGGCGAGCAGTACTTC. Encoded protein: CASSYLDRGGEQYF. Filled out from reference TRBV28 and TRBJ2-7, the complete variable domain reads DVKVTQSSRYLVKRTGEKVFLECVQDMDHENMFWYRQDPGLGLRLIYFSYDVKMKEKGDIPEGYSVSREKKERFSLILESASTNQTSMYLCASSYLDRGGEQYFGPGTRLTVT.

As concerns this clone: Because the CDR3 is missing its conserved closing phenylalanine or tryptophan, this is likely a read error. This chain links TRBV7-3 with TRBJ1-2; D possibly corresponds to TRBD1 (6 bases). Trimming pared 5 bases from V and 6 bases from J, leaving 13 bases between. Germline V CDR1 and CDR2: SGHTA, FQGTGA. The CDR3 length is 13 residues. CDR3 residues: CASSHRGGNGYTL. DNA for the CDR3: TGTGCCAGCAGCCATCGCGGGGGCAATGGCTACACCCTC.

V and J are TRBV7-2 and TRBJ2-7; D remains ambiguous. The CDR3 length is 17 residues. V dropped 5 bases and J dropped 0 bases, with 20 bases sitting between them. Germline assignment: CDR1 SGHTA and CDR2 FQGNSA. CDR3 DNA sequence: TGTGCCAGCAGCCCAGTCCTTGAATCTGGGCGCTCCTACGAGCAGTACTTC. Translating it yields CASSPVLESGRSYEQYF. The full variable domain, in which reference TRBV7-2 and TRBJ2-7 provide the parts outside the CDR3, is GAGVSQSPSNKVTEKGKDVELRCDPISGHTALYWYRQSLGQGLEFLIYFQGNSAPDKSGLPSDRFSAERTGGSVSTLTIQRTQQEDSAVYLCASSPVLESGRSYEQYFGPGTRLTVT.

The rearrangement links TRBV7-9 to TRBJ1-5, with no clear D. V lost 1 base, J lost 4 bases, and 5 bases lay in between. The length of the CDR3 is 13 residues. CDR1 is SEHNR, CDR2 FQNEAQ, per germline (reference sequence). The CDR3: CASSLDGNQPQHF. The CDR3 coding sequence is TGTGCCAGCAGCTTAGACGGGAATCAGCCCCAGCATTTT.

CDR3 sequence (DNA): TGTGCCAGCAGTTCCCCCAGGGAGGCTGGGTGGAATTCACCCCTCCACTTT. Amino acid sequence: CASSSPREAGWNSPLHF. The chain links TRBV27 to TRBJ1-6, with D maybe TRBD1 (5 bases). Germline loops: CDR1 MNHEY, CDR2 SMNVEV (reference sequence). Between the trimmed V and J ends, which lost 4 bases and 7 bases, there was a span of 20 bases. The CDR3 is 17 amino acids.

This chain uses TRBV2 with TRBJ2-7, with D perhaps TRBD1 (6 bases). V was shortened by 4 bases and J by 6 bases, with 13 bases between the two germline ends. This CDR3 has 13 residues. The germline CDR1 and CDR2 sequences are SNHLY and FYNNEI. The CDR3 protein is CASSGGRGREQYF. The DNA of the CDR3 is TGTGCCAGCAGTGGGGGCAGGGGACGCGAGCAGTACTTC.

The rearrangement joins TRBV7-8 to TRBJ2-5; D remains ambiguous. V shed 5 bases and J shed 3 bases, with 13 bases lying between them. The CDR3 totals 14 residues. In germline, CDR1 is SGHVS, CDR2 FQNEAQ. CDR3 bases: TGTGCCAGCAGCCTTAGAGGTCGGGAAGAGACCCAGTACTTC. Protein sequence: CASSLRGREETQYF. Drawing the rest from reference TRBV7-8 and TRBJ2-5, the complete variable domain is GAGVSQSPRYKVAKRGQDVALRCDPISGHVSLFWYQQALGQGPEFLTYFQNEAQLDKSGLPSDRFFAERPEGSVSTLKIQRTQQEDSAVYLCASSLRGREETQYFGPGTRLLVL.

The J gene is TRBJ2-7, the V gene TRBV6-1, with 8 bases identical to TRBD1. There are 13 residues in the CDR3. Germline CDR1 reads MNHNS; CDR2 reads SASEGT. J was trimmed by 2 bases and V by 11 bases; bases with no gene match: 8. CDR3 region: CASTTGVPYEQYF. CDR3 bases: TGTGCCTCCACGACAGGGGTCCCCTACGAGCAGTACTTC.

The V call is TRBV2, the J call TRBJ1-4; 9 positions match TRBD1. The germline V gene encodes CDR1 SNHLY and CDR2 FYNNEI. The CDR3 has 14 residues. V lost 4 bases and J lost 7; bases outside the gene matches: 4. The CDR3 DNA reads as TGTGCCAGCAGTGTGTGGACAGGGGTTGAAAAACTGTTTTTT. Protein sequence: CASSVWTGVEKLFF.